Given below is one T cell receptor (beta chain) in context. As yet, its antigen is unknown. TCRdb re-called the RT-PCR reads with MiXCR, one entry per CDR3 protein. The sample shows more than 450,000 distinct CDR3 sequences, about 11% of them seen only once. The CDR3 sequence is 15 residues long. In germline, CDR1 is SGHDT, CDR2 YYEEEE. Trimming took 1 base from V and 2 from J; bases not matched to a gene: 5. The data derive from a study of response to subunit inactivated influenza vaccine. Study conclusions and caveats: Few new T cells, the authors suggested, are recruited by each seasonal influenza vaccination.

A further study also used this sample, focusing on T cells expressing NK-cell markers. That paper notes: cDNA encoding TCR beta was synthesized via 5'RACE template switching incorporating UMIs. Source material for TCR beta repertoires consisted of sorted CD3+CD56+NKG2C+, CD3+CD56+NKG2C- and CD3+CD56-NKG2C+ T cells. Within the sequenced cohort of eight donors, seven exhibited HCMV seropositivity and one was seronegative. About 6 donors had dominant NKG2C+ clonotypes that comprised about 1.0-8% of their CD8+ T cells.

This TCR was sampled from a man over 45 who received an inactivated influenza vaccine. The sample consisted of PBMCs from blood, taken on the day of vaccination. This chain links TRBV5-6 with TRBJ2-5; 7 bases fit TRBD1. This chain's CDR3 is CASSLKGTAQETQYF. The CDR3 nucleotides read TGTGCCAGCAGCTTGAAAGGGACAGCGCAAGAGACCCAGTACTTC.